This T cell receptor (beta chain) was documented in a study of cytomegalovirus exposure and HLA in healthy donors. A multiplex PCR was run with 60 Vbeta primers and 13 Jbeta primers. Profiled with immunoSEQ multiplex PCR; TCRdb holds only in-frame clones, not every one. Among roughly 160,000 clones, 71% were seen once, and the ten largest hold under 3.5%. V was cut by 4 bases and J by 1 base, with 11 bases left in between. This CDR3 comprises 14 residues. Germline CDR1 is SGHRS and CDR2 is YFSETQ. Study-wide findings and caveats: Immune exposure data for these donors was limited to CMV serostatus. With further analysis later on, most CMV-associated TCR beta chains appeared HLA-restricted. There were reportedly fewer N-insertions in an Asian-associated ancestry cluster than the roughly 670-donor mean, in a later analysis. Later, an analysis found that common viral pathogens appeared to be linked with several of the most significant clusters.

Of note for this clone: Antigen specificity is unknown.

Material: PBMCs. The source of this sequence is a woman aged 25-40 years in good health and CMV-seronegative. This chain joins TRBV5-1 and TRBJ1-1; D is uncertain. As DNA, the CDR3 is TGCGCCAGCAGCCCCTCGGGATCGAACACTGAAGCTTTCTTT. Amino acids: CASSPSGSNTEAFF. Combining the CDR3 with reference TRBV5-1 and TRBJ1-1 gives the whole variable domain KAGVTQTPRYLIKTRGQQVTLSCSPISGHRSVSWYQQTPGQGLQFLFEYFSETQRNKGNFPGRFSGRQFSNSRSEMNVSTLELGDSALYLCASSPSGSNTEAFFGQGTRLTVV.